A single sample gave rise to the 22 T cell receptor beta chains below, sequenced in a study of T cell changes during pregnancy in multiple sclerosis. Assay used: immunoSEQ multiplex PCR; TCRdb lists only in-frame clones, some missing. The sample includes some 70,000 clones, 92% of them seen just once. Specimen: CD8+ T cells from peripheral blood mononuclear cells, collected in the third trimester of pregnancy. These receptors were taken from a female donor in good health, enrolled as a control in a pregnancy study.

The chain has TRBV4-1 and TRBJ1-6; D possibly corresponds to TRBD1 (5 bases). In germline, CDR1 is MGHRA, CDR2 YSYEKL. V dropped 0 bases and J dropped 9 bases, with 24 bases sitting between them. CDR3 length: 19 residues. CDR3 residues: CASSQESGRGTRVGSPLHF. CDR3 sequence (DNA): TGCGCCAGCAGCCAAGAGTCTGGCCGGGGGACCCGAGTTGGTTCACCCCTCCACTTT.

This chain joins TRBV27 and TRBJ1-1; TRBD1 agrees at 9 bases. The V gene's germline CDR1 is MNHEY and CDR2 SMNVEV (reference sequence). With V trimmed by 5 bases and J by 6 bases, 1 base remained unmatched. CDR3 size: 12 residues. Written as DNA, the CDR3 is TGTGCCAGCAGTAGGGACAGGGCTGAAGCTTTCTTT. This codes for CASSRDRAEAFF.

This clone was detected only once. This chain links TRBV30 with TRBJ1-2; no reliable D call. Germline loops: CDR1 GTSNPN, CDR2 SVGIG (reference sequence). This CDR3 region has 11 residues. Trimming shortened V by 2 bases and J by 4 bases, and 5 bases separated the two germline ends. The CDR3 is CAWSPGYGYTF. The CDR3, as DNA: TGTGCCTGGAGTCCGGGCTATGGCTACACCTTC. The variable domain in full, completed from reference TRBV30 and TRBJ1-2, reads SQTIHQWPATLVQPVGSPLSLECTVEGTSNPNLYWYRQAAGRGLQLLFYSVGIGQISSEVPQNLSASRPQDRQFILSSKKLLLSDSGFYLCAWSPGYGYTFGSGTRLTVV.

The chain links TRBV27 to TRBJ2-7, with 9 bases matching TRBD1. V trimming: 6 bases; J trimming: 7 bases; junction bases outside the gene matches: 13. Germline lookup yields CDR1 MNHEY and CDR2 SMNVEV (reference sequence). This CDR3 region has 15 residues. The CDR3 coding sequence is TGTGCCAGCAGCCGCCCCGGGACAGGGTTTGAAGAGCAGTACTTC. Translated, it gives CASSRPGTGFEEQYF.

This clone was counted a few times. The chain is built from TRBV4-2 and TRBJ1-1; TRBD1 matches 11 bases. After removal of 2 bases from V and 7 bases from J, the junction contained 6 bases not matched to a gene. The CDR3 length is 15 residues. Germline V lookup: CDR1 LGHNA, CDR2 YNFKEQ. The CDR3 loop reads CASSQNTGTGGEAFF. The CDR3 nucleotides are TGTGCCAGCAGCCAAAACACCGGGACAGGGGGTGAAGCTTTCTTT.

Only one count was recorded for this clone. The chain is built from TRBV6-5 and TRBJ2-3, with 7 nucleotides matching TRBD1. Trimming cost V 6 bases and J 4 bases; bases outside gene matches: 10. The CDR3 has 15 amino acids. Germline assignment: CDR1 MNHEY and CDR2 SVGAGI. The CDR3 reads CASRPRQGSSDTQYF. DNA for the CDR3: TGTGCCAGCAGACCCAGACAGGGTTCGTCAGATACGCAGTATTTT.

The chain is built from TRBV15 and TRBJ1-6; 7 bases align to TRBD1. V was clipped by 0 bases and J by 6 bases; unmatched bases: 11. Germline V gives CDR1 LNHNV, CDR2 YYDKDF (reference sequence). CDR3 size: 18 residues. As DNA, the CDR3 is TGTGCCACCAGCAGAGATTCGAGACAGGGATACTCTAATTCACCCCTCCACTTT. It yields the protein CATSRDSRQGYSNSPLHF. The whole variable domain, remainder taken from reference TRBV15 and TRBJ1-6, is DAMVIQNPRYQVTQFGKPVTLSCSQTLNHNVMYWYQQKSSQAPKLLFHYYDKDFNNEADTPDNFQSRRPNTSFCFLDIRSPGLGDTAMYLCATSRDSRQGYSNSPLHFGNGTRLTVT.

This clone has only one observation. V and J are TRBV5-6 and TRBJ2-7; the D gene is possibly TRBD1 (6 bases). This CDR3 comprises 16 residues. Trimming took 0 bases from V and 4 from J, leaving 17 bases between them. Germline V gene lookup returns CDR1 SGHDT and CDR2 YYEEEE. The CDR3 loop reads CASSLVRGLRGYEQYF. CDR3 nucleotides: TGTGCCAGCAGCTTGGTGAGGGGTCTCAGGGGATACGAGCAGTACTTC.

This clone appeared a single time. The CDR3 protein is CASSPTVGGAYEQYF. In nucleotides, the CDR3 is TGCGCCAGCAGCCCCACGGTAGGGGGCGCGTACGAGCAGTACTTC. J is TRBJ2-7 and V is TRBV4-3, with 7 bases identical to TRBD1. The CDR3 has 15 amino acids. The trim removed 4 bases at V and 4 bases at J, leaving 10 bases unmatched. Looked up from germline, CDR1 is LGHNA and CDR2 is YSLEER.

The DNA of the CDR3 is TGCGCCAGCAGCCAAGAGTTGGGTATAAACGCGGTTAACATTCAGTACTTC. Its translation: CASSQELGINAVNIQYF. The rearrangement joins TRBV4-1 to TRBJ2-4; D unresolved. Trimming pared 0 bases from V and 7 bases from J, leaving 19 bases between. The germline V gene has CDR1 MGHRA and CDR2 YSYEKL. This CDR3 comprises 17 residues.

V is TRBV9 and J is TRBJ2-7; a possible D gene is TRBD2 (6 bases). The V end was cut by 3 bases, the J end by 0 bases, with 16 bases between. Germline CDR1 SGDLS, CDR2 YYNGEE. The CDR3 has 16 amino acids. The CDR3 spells CASSGTGTPRSYEQYF. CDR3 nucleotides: TGTGCCAGCAGCGGCACCGGGACTCCGCGCTCCTACGAGCAGTACTTC.

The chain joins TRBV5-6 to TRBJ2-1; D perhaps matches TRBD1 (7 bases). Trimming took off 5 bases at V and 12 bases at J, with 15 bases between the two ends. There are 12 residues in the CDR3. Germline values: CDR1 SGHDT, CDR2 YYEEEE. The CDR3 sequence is CASSMRDSLQFF. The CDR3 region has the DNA TGTGCCAGCAGTATGCGGGACAGTCTGCAGTTCTTC.

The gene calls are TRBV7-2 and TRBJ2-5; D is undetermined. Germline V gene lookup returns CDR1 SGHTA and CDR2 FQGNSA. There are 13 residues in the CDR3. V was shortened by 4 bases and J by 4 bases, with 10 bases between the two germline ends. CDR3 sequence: CASSSRRSETQYF. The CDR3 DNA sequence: TGTGCCAGCAGCTCGCGGCGCTCAGAGACCCAGTACTTC.

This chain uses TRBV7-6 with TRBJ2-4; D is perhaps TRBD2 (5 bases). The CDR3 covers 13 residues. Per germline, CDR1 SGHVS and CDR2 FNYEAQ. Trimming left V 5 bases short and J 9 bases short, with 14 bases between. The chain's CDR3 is CASSPPGIPIQYF. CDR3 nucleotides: TGTGCCAGCAGCCCCCCCGGGATCCCCATTCAGTACTTC.

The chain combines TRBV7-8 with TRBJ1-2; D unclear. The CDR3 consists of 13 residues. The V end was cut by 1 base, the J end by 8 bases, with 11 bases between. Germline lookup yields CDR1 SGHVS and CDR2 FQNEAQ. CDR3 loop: CASSLGGSEGYTF. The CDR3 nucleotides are TGTGCCAGCAGCTTAGGAGGGTCAGAGGGCTACACCTTC.

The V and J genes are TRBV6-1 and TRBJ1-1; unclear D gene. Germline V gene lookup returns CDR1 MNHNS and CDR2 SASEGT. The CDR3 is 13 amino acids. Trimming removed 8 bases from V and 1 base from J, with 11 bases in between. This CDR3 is CASVESWNTEAFF. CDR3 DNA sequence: TGTGCCAGCGTAGAGTCTTGGAACACTGAAGCTTTCTTT.

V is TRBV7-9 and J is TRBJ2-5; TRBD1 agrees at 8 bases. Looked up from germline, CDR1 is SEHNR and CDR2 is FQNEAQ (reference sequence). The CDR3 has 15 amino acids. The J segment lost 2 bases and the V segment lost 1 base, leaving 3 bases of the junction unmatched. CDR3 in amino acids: CASSLGGQGQETQYF. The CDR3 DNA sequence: TGTGCCAGCAGCTTAGGAGGACAGGGTCAAGAGACCCAGTACTTC.

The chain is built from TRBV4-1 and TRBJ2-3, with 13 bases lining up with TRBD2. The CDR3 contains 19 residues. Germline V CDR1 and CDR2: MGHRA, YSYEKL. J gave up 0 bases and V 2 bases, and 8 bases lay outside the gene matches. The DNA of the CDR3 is TGCGCCAGCAGCCAACCCGGGACTAGCGGGGTTCCTAGCACAGATACGCAGTATTTT. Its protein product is CASSQPGTSGVPSTDTQYF.

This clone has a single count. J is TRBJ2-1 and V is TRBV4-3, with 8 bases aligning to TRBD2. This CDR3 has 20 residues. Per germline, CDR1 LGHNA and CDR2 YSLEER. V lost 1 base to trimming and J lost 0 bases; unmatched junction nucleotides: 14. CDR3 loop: CASSQGLYLGGGSSYNEQFF. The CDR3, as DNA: TGCGCCAGCAGCCAAGGCCTATATCTTGGCGGGGGGAGCTCCTACAATGAGCAGTTCTTC.

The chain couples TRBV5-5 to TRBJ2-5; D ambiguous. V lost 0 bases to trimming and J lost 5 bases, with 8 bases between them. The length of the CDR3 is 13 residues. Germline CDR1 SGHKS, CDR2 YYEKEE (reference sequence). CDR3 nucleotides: TGTGCCAGCAGCTTGGTGTTGCGGGAGACCCAGTACTTC. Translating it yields CASSLVLRETQYF.

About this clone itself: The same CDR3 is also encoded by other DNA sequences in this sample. The CDR3 nucleotides read TGTGCCAGCAGCTTAGGGACAGGGAACTATGGCTACACCTTC. The encoded protein is CASSLGTGNYGYTF. The rearrangement links TRBV11-2 to TRBJ1-2; 8 nucleotides align to TRBD1. V shed 1 base, J shed 2 bases, and the junction held 0 bases outside the gene matches. From germline, CDR1 is SGHAT and CDR2 FQNNGV. CDR3 size: 14 residues.

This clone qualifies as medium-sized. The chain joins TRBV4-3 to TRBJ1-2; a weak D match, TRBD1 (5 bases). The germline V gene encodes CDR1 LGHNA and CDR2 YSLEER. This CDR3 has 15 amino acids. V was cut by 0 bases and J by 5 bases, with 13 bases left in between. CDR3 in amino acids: CASSQDRQGGYGYTF. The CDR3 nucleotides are TGCGCCAGCAGCCAAGACCGCCAGGGTGGATATGGCTACACCTTC.